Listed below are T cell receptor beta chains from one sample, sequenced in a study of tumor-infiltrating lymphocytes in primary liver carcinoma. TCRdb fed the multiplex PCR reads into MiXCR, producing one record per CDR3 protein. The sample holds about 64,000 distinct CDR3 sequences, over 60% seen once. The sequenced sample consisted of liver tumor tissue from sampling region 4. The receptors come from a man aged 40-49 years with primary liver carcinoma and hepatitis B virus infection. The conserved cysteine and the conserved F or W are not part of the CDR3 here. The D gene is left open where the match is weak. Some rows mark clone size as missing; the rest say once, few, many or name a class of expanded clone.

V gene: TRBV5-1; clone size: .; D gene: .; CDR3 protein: ASSLGVHTDTLY
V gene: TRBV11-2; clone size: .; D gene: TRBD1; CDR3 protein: ASSLEDRRGHPQY
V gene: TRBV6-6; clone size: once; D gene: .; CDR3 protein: ASSYLGGRQETQY
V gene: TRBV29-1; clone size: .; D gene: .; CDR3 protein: SVESTVRPTQY
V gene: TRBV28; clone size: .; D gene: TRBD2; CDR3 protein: DSSLLAGDYEQC
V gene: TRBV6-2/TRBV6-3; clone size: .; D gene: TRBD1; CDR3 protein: ASSYSTQGNRYEQY
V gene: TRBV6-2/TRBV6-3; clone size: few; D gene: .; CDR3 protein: ASKGRLPSGANVLT
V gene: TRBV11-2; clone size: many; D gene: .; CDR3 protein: ASSLTLVGASEQY
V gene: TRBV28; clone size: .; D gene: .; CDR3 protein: PSSAGALCGYT
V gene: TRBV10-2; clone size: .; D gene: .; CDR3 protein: ASKGSSGTDTQY
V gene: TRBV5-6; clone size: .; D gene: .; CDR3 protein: ANSLVGDSGANVLT
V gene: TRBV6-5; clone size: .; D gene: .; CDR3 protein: TSKDIRYTGELL
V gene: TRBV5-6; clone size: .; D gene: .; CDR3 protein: ASSLKATYERY
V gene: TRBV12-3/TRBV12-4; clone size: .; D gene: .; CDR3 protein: ASRLTPVSGAYEHY
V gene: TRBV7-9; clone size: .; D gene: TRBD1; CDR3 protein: ASSSQGAGEELF
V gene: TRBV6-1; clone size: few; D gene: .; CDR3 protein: ASKVSGSQPQH
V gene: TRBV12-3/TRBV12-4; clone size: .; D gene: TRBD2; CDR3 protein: ASSGSSGEYEQY
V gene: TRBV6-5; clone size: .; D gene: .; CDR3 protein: ASGYRPGHSEQY
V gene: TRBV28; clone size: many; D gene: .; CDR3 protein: ASCWVAGQPQH